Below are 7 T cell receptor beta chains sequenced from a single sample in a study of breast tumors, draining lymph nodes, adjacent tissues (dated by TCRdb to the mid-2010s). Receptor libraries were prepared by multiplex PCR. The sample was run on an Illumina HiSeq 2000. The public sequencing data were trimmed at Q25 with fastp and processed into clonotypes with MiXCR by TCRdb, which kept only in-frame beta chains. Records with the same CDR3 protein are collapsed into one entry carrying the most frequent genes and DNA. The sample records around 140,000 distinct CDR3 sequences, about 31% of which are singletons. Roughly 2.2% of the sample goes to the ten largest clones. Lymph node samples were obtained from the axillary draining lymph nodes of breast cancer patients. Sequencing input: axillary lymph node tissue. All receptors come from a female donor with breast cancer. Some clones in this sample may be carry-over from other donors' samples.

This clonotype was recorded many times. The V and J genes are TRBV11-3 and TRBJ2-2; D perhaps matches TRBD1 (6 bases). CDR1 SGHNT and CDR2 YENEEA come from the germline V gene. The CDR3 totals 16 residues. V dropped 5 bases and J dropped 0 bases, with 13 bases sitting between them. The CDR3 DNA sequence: TGTGCCAGCAGCCTCGGACAGATCGCGAACACCGGGGAGCTGTTTTTT. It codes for CASSLGQIANTGELFF.

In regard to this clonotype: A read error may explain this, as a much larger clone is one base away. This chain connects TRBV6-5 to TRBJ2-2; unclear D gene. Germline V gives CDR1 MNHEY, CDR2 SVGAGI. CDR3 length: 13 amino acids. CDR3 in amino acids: CAGSYSGTGELFF. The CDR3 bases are TGTGCCGGCAGTTACTCAGGCACCGGGGAGCTGTTTTTT.

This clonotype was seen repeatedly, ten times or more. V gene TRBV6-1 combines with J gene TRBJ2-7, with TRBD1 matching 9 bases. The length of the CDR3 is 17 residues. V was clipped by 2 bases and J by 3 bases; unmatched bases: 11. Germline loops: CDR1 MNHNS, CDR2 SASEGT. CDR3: CASSEIVWGQGVYEQYV. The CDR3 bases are TGTGCCAGCAGTGAAATAGTTTGGGGACAGGGAGTCTACGAGCAGTACGTC.

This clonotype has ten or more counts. This chain's CDR3 is CAWSRLGQGDSPLHF. CDR3 sequence (DNA): TGTGCCTGGAGTCGCCTAGGACAGGGCGACTCACCCCTCCACTTT. The rearrangement uses TRBV30 and TRBJ1-6; TRBD1 agrees at 8 bases. Germline lookup yields CDR1 GTSNPN and CDR2 SVGIG (reference sequence). The CDR3 contains 15 residues. The junction had 10 bases not matched to a gene; V was cut back by 2 bases and J by 10 bases.

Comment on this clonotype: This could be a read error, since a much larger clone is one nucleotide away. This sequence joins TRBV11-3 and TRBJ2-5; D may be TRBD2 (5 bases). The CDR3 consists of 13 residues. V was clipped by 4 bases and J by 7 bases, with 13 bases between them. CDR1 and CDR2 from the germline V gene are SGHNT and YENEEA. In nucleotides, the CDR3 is TGTGCCAGCAGCTACGAACGGGAAGCGACCCAGTACTTC. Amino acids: CASSYEREATQYF.

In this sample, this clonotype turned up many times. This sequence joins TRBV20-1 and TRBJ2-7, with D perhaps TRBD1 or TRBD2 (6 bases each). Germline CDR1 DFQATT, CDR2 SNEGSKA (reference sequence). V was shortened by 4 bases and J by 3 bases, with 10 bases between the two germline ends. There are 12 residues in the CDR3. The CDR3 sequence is CSATGGGYEQYV. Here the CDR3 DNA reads TGCAGTGCTACCGGGGGCGGCTACGAGCAGTACGTC.

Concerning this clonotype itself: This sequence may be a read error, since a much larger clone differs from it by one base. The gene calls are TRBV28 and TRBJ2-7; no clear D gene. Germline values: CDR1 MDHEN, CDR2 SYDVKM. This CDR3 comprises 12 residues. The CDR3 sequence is CASTRNSYEQHF. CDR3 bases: TGTGCCAGCACTCGGAACTCCTACGAGCAGCACTTC.